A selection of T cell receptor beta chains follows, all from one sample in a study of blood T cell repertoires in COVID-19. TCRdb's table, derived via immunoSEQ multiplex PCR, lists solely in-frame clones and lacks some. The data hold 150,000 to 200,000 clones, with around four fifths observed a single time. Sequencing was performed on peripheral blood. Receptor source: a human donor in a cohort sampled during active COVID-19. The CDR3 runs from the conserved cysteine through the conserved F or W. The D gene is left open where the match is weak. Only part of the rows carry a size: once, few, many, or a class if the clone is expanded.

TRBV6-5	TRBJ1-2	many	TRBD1	CASSRGDRGILGYTF	TGTGCCAGCAGCCGAGGGGACAGGGGGATCCTAGGCTACACCTTC
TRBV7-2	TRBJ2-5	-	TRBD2	CASSLQGGEVGTQYF	TGTGCCAGCAGCTTGCAGGGAGGGGAGGTCGGGACCCAGTACTTC
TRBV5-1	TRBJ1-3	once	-	CASSSLRTAGNTIYF	TGCGCCAGCAGCTCCCTCCGGACAGCTGGAAACACCATATATTTT
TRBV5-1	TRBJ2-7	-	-	CASSLESSIGRSYEQYF	TGCGCCAGCAGCTTGGAATCTAGTATAGGGAGGTCCTACGAGCAGTACTTC
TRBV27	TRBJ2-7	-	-	CASRTVTYEQYF	TGTGCCAGCAGAACGGTCACCTACGAGCAGTACTTC
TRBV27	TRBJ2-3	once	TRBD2	CASSLSSPTSGGPTDTQYF	TGTGCCAGCAGTCTCTCCTCCCCGACTAGCGGGGGACCGACAGATACGCAGTATTTT
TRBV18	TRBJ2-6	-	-	CASSPEGVSGANVLTF	TGTGCCAGCTCACCAGAAGGAGTCTCTGGGGCCAACGTCCTGACTTTC
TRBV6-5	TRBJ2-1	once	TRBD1	CASSYSRQGAYEQFF	TGTGCCAGCAGTTATAGTCGACAGGGGGCGTATGAGCAGTTCTTC
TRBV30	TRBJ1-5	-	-	CAWAGYSNQPQHF	TGTGCCTGGGCAGGATATAGCAATCAGCCCCAGCATTTT
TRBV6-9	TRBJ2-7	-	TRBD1	CAGRPGQKNSYEQYF	TGTGCCGGAAGGCCGGGACAGAAGAATTCCTACGAGCAGTACTTC
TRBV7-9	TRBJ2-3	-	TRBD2	CASSPGLAGSGTQYF	TGTGCCAGCAGCCCGGGACTAGCGGGGTCGGGTACGCAGTATTTT
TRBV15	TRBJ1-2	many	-	CATSRGGAGYTF	TGTGCCACCAGCAGAGGAGGAGCCGGCTACACCTTC
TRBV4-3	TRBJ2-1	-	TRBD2	CASSQVLAGARREQFF	TGCGCCAGCAGCCAAGTCCTAGCGGGGGCCCGAAGGGAGCAGTTCTTC
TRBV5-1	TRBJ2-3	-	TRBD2	CASSPWTSGAGDTQYF	TGCGCCAGCAGCCCATGGACTAGCGGGGCGGGAGATACGCAGTATTTT
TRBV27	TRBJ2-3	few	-	CASSLTSGGSDTQYF	TGTGCCAGCAGTTTAACCAGCGGAGGGTCAGATACGCAGTATTTT
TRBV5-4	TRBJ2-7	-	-	CASSAGTAAYEQYF	TGTGCCAGCAGCGCCGGGACTGCAGCCTACGAGCAGTACTTC
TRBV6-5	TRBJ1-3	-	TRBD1	CASSQTGHTIYF	TGTGCCAGCAGCCAGACAGGGCACACCATATATTTT
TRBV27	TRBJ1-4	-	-	CASSSGWGRGEKLFF	TGTGCCAGCAGCTCCGGCTGGGGGCGTGGTGAAAAACTGTTTTTT
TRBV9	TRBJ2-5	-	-	CASSIQGPETQYF	TGTGCCAGCAGCATACAGGGCCCAGAGACCCAGTACTTC
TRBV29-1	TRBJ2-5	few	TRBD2	CSVARVAGGETQYF	TGCAGCGTTGCACGGGTAGCGGGAGGAGAGACCCAGTACTTC
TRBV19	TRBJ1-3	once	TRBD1	CASSISWDSGNTIYF	TGTGCCAGTAGTATAAGCTGGGACAGCGGAAACACCATATATTTT
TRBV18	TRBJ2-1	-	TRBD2	CASSPPSAGGRNEQFF	TGTGCCAGCTCACCACCTTCTGCGGGGGGGCGGAATGAGCAGTTCTTC
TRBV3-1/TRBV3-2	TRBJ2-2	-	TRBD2	CASSQLNLAGGGELFF	TGTGCCAGCAGCCAACTCAACCTAGCGGGAGGTGGGGAGCTGTTTTTT
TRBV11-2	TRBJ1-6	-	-	CASSLKSNSPLHF	TGTGCCAGCAGCTTAAAATCAAATTCACCCCTCCACTTT
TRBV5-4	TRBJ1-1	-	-	CASSLLANTEAFF	TGTGCCAGCAGCTTGCTGGCGAACACTGAAGCTTTCTTT
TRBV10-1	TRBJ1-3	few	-	CASSAGGSGNTIYF	TGCGCCAGCAGTGCGGGGGGCTCTGGAAACACCATATATTTT
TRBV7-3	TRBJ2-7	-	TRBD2	CASSPSGTGIEQYF	TGTGCCAGCAGTCCCAGCGGGACCGGGATAGAGCAGTACTTC
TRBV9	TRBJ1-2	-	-	CASSVVGEPYGYTF	TGTGCCAGCAGCGTAGTCGGGGAACCCTATGGCTACACCTTC
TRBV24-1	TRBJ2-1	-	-	CATGQLGEQFF	TGTGCCACCGGACAGTTGGGTGAGCAGTTCTTC
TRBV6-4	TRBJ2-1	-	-	CASSERGNNEQFF	TGTGCCAGCAGTGAACGGGGGAACAATGAGCAGTTCTTC
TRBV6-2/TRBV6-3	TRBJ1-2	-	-	CASSYLATLNYGYTF	TGTGCCAGCAGTTACCTAGCCACACTGAACTATGGCTACACCTTC
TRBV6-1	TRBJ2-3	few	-	CASSEMVGRNTQYF	TGTGCCAGCAGTGAGATGGTGGGGAGAAATACGCAGTATTTT
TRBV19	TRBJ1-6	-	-	CASSITTTENSPLHF	TGTGCCAGTAGTATCACCACGACAGAGAATTCACCCCTCCACTTT
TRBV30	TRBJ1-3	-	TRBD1	CAWSRSSGTGENTIYF	TGTGCCTGGAGTCGCTCTTCCGGGACAGGGGAGAACACCATATATTTT
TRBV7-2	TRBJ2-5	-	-	CASSLDRGAGETQYF	TGTGCCAGCAGCTTAGATCGGGGGGCGGGAGAGACCCAGTACTTC
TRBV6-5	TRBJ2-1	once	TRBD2	CASRTSGGPYNEQFF	TGTGCCAGCAGAACTAGCGGGGGACCCTACAATGAGCAGTTCTTC
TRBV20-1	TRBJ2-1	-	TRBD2	CSASAIAGGLREQFF	TGCAGTGCTAGTGCGATAGCGGGGGGTTTGCGGGAGCAGTTCTTC
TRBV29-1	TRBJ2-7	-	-	CSVRQSREQYF	TGCAGCGTGCGTCAATCCCGCGAGCAGTACTTC
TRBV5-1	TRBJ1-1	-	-	CASSTSQGLNTEAFF	TGCGCCAGCAGCACTTCTCAGGGTTTGAACACTGAAGCTTTCTTT
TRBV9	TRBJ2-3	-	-	CASSYRDSKDTQYF	TGTGCCAGCAGCTACCGGGACTCAAAAGATACGCAGTATTTT
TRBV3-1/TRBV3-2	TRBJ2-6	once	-	CASSQGRLNGANVLTF	TGTGCCAGCAGCCAAGGGCGACTAAACGGGGCCAACGTCCTGACTTTC
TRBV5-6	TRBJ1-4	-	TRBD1	CASSGGPGTAITTNEKLFF	TGTGCCAGCAGCGGGGGCCCAGGGACAGCGATCACAACTAATGAAAAACTGTTTTTT
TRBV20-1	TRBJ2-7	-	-	CSASEGEAYEQYF	TGCAGTGCTAGTGAGGGAGAGGCGTACGAGCAGTACTTC
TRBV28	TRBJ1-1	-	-	CASSLSTGVNTEAFF	TGTGCCAGCAGTTTGAGTACGGGGGTAAACACTGAAGCTTTCTTT
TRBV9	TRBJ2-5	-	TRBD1	CASSVTGTGDQETQYF	TGTGCCAGCAGCGTAACCGGGACAGGGGACCAAGAGACCCAGTACTTC
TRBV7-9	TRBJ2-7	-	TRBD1	CASSSDRDINEQYF	TGTGCCAGCAGTTCTGACAGGGACATAAACGAGCAGTACTTC
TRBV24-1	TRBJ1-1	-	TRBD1	CATSKGAGTEAFF	TGTGCCACCAGTAAGGGGGCGGGTACTGAAGCTTTCTTT